Below are 22 T cell receptor beta chains sequenced from a single sample in a study of post-analysis software for immune sequencing data. Study-wide results and caveats: Included in a set of about 5 TRBV segments more frequent in patients than controls were TRBV5-6, TRBV5-1 and TRBV20-1.

Unique molecular identifiers tagged the TCR beta cDNA libraries. TCRdb called the PCR reads again in MiXCR, with one record for every CDR3 protein. The sample gives approximately 440,000 distinct CDR3 sequences, under 55% of which show up once; 12% is in the top ten. These TCRs are of unknown antigen specificity. Sequenced input: blood. These receptors were taken from a girl aged 10 to 17 with multiple sclerosis.

V gene TRBV27 combines with J gene TRBJ2-1; D is possibly TRBD1 (5 bases). Germline assignment: CDR1 MNHEY and CDR2 SMNVEV (reference sequence). V was cut by 6 bases and J by 7 bases, with 10 bases left in between. The CDR3 has 12 residues. As DNA, the CDR3 is TGTGCCAGCAGGGGGCTAGGGAATGAGCAGTTCTTC. It encodes CASRGLGNEQFF.

This clonotype was detected only once. The chain joins TRBV27 to TRBJ1-2; no reliable D call. This CDR3 contains 13 residues. Germline CDR1 is MNHEY and CDR2 is SMNVEV (reference sequence). Deletions cut 6 bases from V and 7 bases from J, with 15 bases between. CDR3 DNA sequence: TGTGCCAGCAGCGGAAGTGGATGGGGTGGCTACACCTTC. Translating it yields CASSGSGWGGYTF.

This clonotype has just a few counts. The rearrangement uses TRBV7-2 and TRBJ2-1; 15 bases align to TRBD2. The V gene's germline CDR1 is SGHTA and CDR2 FQGNSA. CDR3 size: 16 residues. Trimming removed 5 bases from V and 8 bases from J; junction bases left unmatched: 7. This CDR3 is CASSIGLAGGLDEQFF. CDR3 bases: TGTGCCAGCAGCATAGGACTAGCGGGAGGGCTTGATGAGCAGTTCTTC.

The rearrangement joins TRBV11-2 to TRBJ2-5, with D possibly called TRBD1 or TRBD2 (5 bases each). Germline V CDR1 and CDR2: SGHAT, FQNNGV. V dropped 6 bases and J dropped 3 bases, with 17 bases sitting between them. The CDR3 covers 15 residues. CDR3: CASSRAGTVEETQYF. DNA of the CDR3: TGTGCCAGCAGTCGAGCCGGGACCGTGGAAGAGACCCAGTACTTC.

This clonotype was counted a few times. The chain employs TRBV12-3 or TRBV12-4 and TRBJ2-6; D ambiguous. V lost 3 bases and J lost 8, with 14 bases in between. The CDR3 is made up of 15 amino acids. CDR3 DNA sequence: TGTGCCAGCAGTTTTAGGGTTCTGGTGTCCAACGTCCTGACTTTC. Encoded protein: CASSFRVLVSNVLTF.

V usage is TRBV7-3 and J usage is TRBJ2-2; D unresolved. V gave up 5 bases and J gave up 4 bases, with 11 bases separating them. The CDR3 sequence is 14 residues long. Germline CDR1 SGHTA, CDR2 FQGTGA. In nucleotides, the CDR3 is TGTGCCAGCAGCACCGGGCCGAGCACCGGGGAGCTGTTTTTT. Protein sequence: CASSTGPSTGELFF.

Of note for this clonotype: Given a much more abundant clone one base away, this may be a read error. This chain joins TRBV6-1 and TRBJ2-7; D unclear. The CDR3 is 10 residues long. Germline V CDR1 and CDR2: MNHNS, SASEGT. V gave up 5 bases and J gave up 4 bases, with 3 bases separating them. The CDR3 coding sequence is TGTGCCAGCAGTCATTACGAGCAGTACTTC. Its protein product is CASSHYEQYF.

This clonotype came up a few times. V is TRBV20-1 and J is TRBJ2-3; 7 bases line up with TRBD1. The germline gives CDR1 DFQATT, CDR2 SNEGSKA (reference sequence). The CDR3 runs 16 residues. The V gene end was trimmed by 2 bases and the J gene end by 2 bases; junction bases not matched to a gene: 10. The CDR3 sequence: CSARKTGFSVTDTQYF. In DNA form, the CDR3 reads TGCAGTGCTAGAAAGACAGGGTTTAGTGTCACAGATACGCAGTATTTT.

J is TRBJ2-3 and V is TRBV24-1, with TRBD2 as a possible D gene (7 bases). CDR1 is KGHDR and CDR2 is SFDVKD in the germline V gene. V was cut by 3 bases and J by 3 bases, with 15 bases left in between. The CDR3 has 16 residues. The CDR3 spells CATSDLYREGTDTQYF. CDR3 sequence (DNA): TGTGCCACCAGTGATCTTTACAGGGAGGGGACAGATACGCAGTATTTT.

This clonotype was observed a handful of times. The chain recombines TRBV7-8 with TRBJ2-6; D perhaps matches TRBD2 (5 bases). Germline loops: CDR1 SGHVS, CDR2 FQNEAQ. The V and J ends lost 4 bases and 0 bases respectively, with 13 bases between them. The CDR3 has 17 amino acids. In nucleotides, the CDR3 is TGTGCCAGCAGCTCCCGGACTCCTTACTCTGGGGCCAACGTCCTGACTTTC. This encodes CASSSRTPYSGANVLTF. The full variable domain, rest sourced from reference TRBV7-8 and TRBJ2-6, is GAGVSQSPRYKVAKRGQDVALRCDPISGHVSLFWYQQALGQGPEFLTYFQNEAQLDKSGLPSDRFFAERPEGSVSTLKIQRTQQEDSAVYLCASSSRTPYSGANVLTFGAGSRLTVL.

The chain combines TRBV20-1 with TRBJ2-3, with 10 bases matching TRBD2. V shed 0 bases, J shed 5 bases, and the junction held 5 bases outside the gene matches. Germline-derived CDR1 and CDR2 are DFQATT and SNEGSKA (reference sequence). The length of the CDR3 is 15 residues. CDR3 sequence (DNA): TGCAGTGCTAGAGATGGGCTAGCGGGAGTAGATACGCAGTATTTT. It codes for CSARDGLAGVDTQYF.

This sequence joins TRBV27 and TRBJ1-1; D not resolved. Trimming cost V 4 bases and J 4 bases, with 10 bases left between them. This CDR3 spans 13 amino acids. Germline V gene sequence: CDR1 MNHEY, CDR2 SMNVEV (reference sequence). The CDR3 loop is CASSSRESTEAFF. The CDR3 coding sequence is TGTGCCAGCAGTTCAAGGGAAAGCACTGAAGCTTTCTTT.

This clonotype was seen a handful of times. J is TRBJ2-5 and V is TRBV28; 9 positions agree with TRBD1. Germline CDR1 reads MDHEN; CDR2 reads SYDVKM. This CDR3 is 15 amino acids long. Losses at the gene ends were 1 base for V and 1 base for J; bases not matched to a gene: 1. The chain's CDR3 is CASSLLTGGQETQYF. The DNA of the CDR3 is TGTGCCAGCAGTTTATTGACAGGGGGCCAAGAGACCCAGTACTTC.

The V call is TRBV18, the J call TRBJ2-1; 8 nucleotides align to TRBD2. Trimming took 3 bases from V and 5 from J; bases not matched to a gene: 3. Germline CDR1 reads KGHSH; CDR2 reads LQKENI. The CDR3 is made up of 14 amino acids. This CDR3 is CASSPGLENNEQFF. The DNA for the CDR3 is TGTGCCAGCTCACCGGGACTAGAAAACAATGAGCAGTTCTTC. Together with reference TRBV18 and TRBJ2-1, the CDR3 gives the full variable domain: NAGVMQNPRHLVRRRGQEARLRCSPMKGHSHVYWYRQLPEEGLKFMVYLQKENIIDESGMPKERFSAEFPKEGPSILRIQQVVRGDSAAYFCASSPGLENNEQFFGPGTRLTVL.

The chain uses TRBV20-1 and TRBJ2-3, with 13 bases fitting TRBD2. V was clipped by 0 bases and J by 4 bases; unmatched bases: 4. The length of the CDR3 is 16 residues. The germline V gene encodes CDR1 DFQATT and CDR2 SNEGSKA (reference sequence). This CDR3 is CSARDLGLAGADTQYF. DNA of the CDR3: TGCAGTGCTAGAGATCTCGGACTAGCGGGAGCAGATACGCAGTATTTT.

This chain links TRBV5-1 with TRBJ2-3; no clear D gene. Germline lookup yields CDR1 SGHRS and CDR2 YFSETQ. CDR3 size: 13 residues. V dropped 0 bases and J dropped 5 bases, with 7 bases sitting between them. The CDR3 DNA sequence: TGCGCCAGCAGCTTGGGAGTTGAAGATACGCAGTATTTT. As protein: CASSLGVEDTQYF.

This clonotype has a handful of counts. V and J are TRBV5-1 and TRBJ2-7; D call uncertain. The germline gives CDR1 SGHRS, CDR2 YFSETQ. Trimming left V 0 bases short and J 4 bases short, with 8 bases between. This CDR3 is 13 amino acids long. CDR3: CASSLVPAYEQYF. CDR3 nucleotide sequence: TGCGCCAGCAGCTTGGTCCCCGCATACGAGCAGTACTTC.

This clonotype was seen a few times. The V gene is TRBV28, the J gene TRBJ2-5; either TRBD1 or TRBD2 may supply D (5 bases each). V lost 4 bases and J lost 11, with 20 bases in between. CDR1 and CDR2 (germline): MDHEN, SYDVKM. The CDR3 has 14 residues. CDR3 nucleotide sequence: TGTGCCAGCAGTTCAGGGACGGAGTTTCTTGAGCAGTACTTC. Residues: CASSSGTEFLEQYF.

This chain links TRBV13 with TRBJ1-1; D is ambiguous. The CDR3 runs to 12 residues. CDR1 and CDR2 (germline): PRHDT, FYEKMQ (reference sequence). V lost 5 bases, J lost 3 bases, and 7 bases lay in between. The CDR3 nucleotides are TGTGCCAGCAGCGCCCAATACACTGAAGCTTTCTTT. Translating it yields CASSAQYTEAFF. Together with reference TRBV13 and TRBJ1-1, the CDR3 gives the full variable domain: AAGVIQSPRHLIKEKRETATLKCYPIPRHDTVYWYQQGPGQDPQFLISFYEKMQSDKGSIPDRFSAQQFSDYHSELNMSSLELGDSALYFCASSAQYTEAFFGQGTRLTVV.

This clonotype showed up just a few times. V and J are TRBV6-2 or TRBV6-3 and TRBJ2-3, with 8 nucleotides matching TRBD2. The CDR3 sequence is 16 residues long. The J segment lost 0 bases and the V segment lost 2 bases, leaving 4 bases of the junction unmatched. In germline, CDR1 is MNHEY, CDR2 SVGEGT. The CDR3 loop is CASSYRASGSTDTQYF. CDR3 nucleotide sequence: TGTGCCAGCAGTTACAGGGCTAGCGGGAGCACAGATACGCAGTATTTT.

The chain is built from TRBV7-2 and TRBJ2-7; no reliable D call. This CDR3 is built from 14 residues. The germline gives CDR1 SGHTA, CDR2 FQGNSA. Trimming took 4 bases from V and 1 from J, leaving 11 bases between them. CDR3 sequence reads: CASSSLPSSYEQYF. The CDR3, as DNA: TGTGCCAGCAGCTCCTTGCCCAGTTCCTACGAGCAGTACTTC.

This chain links TRBV24-1 with TRBJ2-7; TRBD2 matches 7 bases. The CDR3 is made up of 16 amino acids. V was pared by 3 bases and J by 7 bases, with 14 bases of the junction left unmatched. The V gene's germline CDR1 is KGHDR and CDR2 SFDVKD. The CDR3 loop is CATSDLDRAGPDEQYF. CDR3 DNA sequence: TGTGCCACCAGTGATCTCGACCGAGCGGGACCGGATGAGCAGTACTTC.